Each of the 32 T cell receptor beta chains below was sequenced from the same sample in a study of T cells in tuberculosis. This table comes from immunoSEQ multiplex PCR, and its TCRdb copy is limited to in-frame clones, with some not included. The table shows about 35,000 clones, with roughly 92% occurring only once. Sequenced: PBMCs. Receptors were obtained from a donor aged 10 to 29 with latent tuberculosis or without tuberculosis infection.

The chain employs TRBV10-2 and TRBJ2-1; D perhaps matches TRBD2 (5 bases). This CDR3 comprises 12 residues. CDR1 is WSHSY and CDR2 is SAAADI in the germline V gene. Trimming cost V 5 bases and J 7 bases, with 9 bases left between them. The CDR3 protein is CASSSGENEQFF. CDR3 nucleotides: TGCGCCAGCAGTAGCGGTGAGAATGAGCAGTTCTTC.

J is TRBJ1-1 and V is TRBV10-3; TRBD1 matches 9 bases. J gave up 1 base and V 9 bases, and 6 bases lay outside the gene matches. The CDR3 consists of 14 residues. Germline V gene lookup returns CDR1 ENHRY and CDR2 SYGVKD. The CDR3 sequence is CAIGQGPGNTEAFF. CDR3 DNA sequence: TGTGCCATAGGACAGGGGCCAGGGAACACTGAAGCTTTCTTT.

The CDR3 region is CASSVGGLHQPQHF. The CDR3 DNA sequence: TGTGCCAGTAGTGTAGGGGGACTCCATCAGCCCCAGCATTTT. The chain combines TRBV19 with TRBJ1-5; D may be TRBD1 (6 bases). Germline-derived CDR1 and CDR2 are LNHDA and SQIVND (reference sequence). V was clipped by 5 bases and J by 5 bases, with 13 bases between them. The CDR3 has 14 residues. The whole variable domain, remainder taken from reference TRBV19 and TRBJ1-5, is DGGITQSPKYLFRKEGQNVTLSCEQNLNHDAMYWYRQDPGQGLRLIYYSQIVNDFQKGDIAEGYSVSREKKESFPLTVTSAQKNPTAFYLCASSVGGLHQPQHFGDGTRLSIL.

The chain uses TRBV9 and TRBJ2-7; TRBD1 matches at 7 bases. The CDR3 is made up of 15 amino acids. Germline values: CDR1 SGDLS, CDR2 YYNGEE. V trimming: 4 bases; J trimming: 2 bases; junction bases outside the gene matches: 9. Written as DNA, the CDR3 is TGTGCCAGCAGCTCAGGGGGTACTACACCCTACGAGCAGTACTTC. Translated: CASSSGGTTPYEQYF.

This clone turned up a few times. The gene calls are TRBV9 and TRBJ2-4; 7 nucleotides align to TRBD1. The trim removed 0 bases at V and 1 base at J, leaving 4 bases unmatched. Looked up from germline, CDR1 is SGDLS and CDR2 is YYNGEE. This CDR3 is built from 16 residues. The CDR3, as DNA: TGTGCCAGCAGCGTAGTTACAGGGGTGGCCAAAAACATTCAGTACTTC. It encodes CASSVVTGVAKNIQYF.

DNA of the CDR3: TGTGCCAGCAGTCTAACAGGGCCTGGAAACACCATATATTTT. Its protein product is CASSLTGPGNTIYF. The V and J genes are TRBV27 and TRBJ1-3; D perhaps matches TRBD1 (6 bases). V was shortened by 5 bases and J by 2 bases, with 10 bases between the two germline ends. This CDR3 is built from 14 residues. Germline V gene data show CDR1 as MNHEY and CDR2 as SMNVEV (reference sequence).

The CDR3 reads CASSPGELGNQPQHF. In nucleotides, the CDR3 is TGCGCCAGCAGCCCGGGGGAGTTGGGCAATCAGCCCCAGCATTTT. This rearrangement joins TRBV5-1 to TRBJ1-5; the D gene is possibly TRBD1 (5 bases). This CDR3 is 15 amino acids long. CDR1 is SGHRS, CDR2 YFSETQ, per germline. V was trimmed by 4 bases and J by 2 bases, leaving 13 bases between them. Full variable domain (remainder filled in from reference TRBV5-1 and TRBJ1-5): KAGVTQTPRYLIKTRGQQVTLSCSPISGHRSVSWYQQTPGQGLQFLFEYFSETQRNKGNFPGRFSGRQFSNSRSEMNVSTLELGDSALYLCASSPGELGNQPQHFGDGTRLSIL.

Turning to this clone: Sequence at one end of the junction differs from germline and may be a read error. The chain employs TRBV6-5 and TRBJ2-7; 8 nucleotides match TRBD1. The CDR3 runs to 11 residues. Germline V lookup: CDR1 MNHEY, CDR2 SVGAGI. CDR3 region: CASSLRGRVFF. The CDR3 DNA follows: TGTGCCAGCAGTCTCAGGGGGCGCGTGTTCTTC.

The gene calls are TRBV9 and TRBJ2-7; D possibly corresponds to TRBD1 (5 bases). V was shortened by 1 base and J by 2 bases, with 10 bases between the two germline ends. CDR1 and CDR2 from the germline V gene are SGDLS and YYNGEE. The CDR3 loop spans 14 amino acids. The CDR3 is CASSVSDRTYEQYF. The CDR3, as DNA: TGTGCCAGCAGCGTAAGTGACAGAACCTACGAGCAGTACTTC.

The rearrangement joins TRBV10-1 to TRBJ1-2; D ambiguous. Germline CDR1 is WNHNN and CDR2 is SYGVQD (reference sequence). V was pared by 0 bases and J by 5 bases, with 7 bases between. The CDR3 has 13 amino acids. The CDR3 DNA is TGCGCCAGCAGTGAGTCAATAAAATATGGCTACACCTTC. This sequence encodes CASSESIKYGYTF.

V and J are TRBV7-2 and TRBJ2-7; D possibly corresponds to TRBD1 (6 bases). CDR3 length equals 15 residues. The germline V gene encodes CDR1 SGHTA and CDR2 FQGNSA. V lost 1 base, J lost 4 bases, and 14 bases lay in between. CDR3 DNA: TGTGCCAGCAGCTTAGATTTAGACAGGTCGTACGAGCAGTACTTC. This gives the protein CASSLDLDRSYEQYF.

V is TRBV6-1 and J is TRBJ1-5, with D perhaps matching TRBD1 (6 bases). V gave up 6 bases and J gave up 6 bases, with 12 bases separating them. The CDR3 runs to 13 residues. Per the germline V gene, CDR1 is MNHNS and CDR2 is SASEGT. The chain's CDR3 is CASRNLRGQPQHF. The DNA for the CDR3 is TGTGCCAGCAGAAACCTCAGGGGTCAGCCCCAGCATTTT.

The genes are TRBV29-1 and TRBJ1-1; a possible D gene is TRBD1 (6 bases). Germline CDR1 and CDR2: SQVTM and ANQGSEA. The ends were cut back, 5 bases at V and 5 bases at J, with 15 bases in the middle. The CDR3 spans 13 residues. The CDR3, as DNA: TGCAGCGTTAGACAGGCATACGGGACTGAAGCTTTCTTT. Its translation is CSVRQAYGTEAFF. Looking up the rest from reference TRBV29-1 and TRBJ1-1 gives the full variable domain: SAVISQKPSRDICQRGTSLTIQCQVDSQVTMMFWYRQQPGQSLTLIATANQGSEATYESGFVIDKFPISRPNLTFSTLTVSNMSPEDSSIYLCSVRQAYGTEAFFGQGTRLTVV.

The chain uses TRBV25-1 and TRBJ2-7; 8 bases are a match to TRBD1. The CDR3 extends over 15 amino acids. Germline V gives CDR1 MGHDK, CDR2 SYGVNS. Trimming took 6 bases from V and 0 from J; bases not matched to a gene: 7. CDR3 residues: CASSASGTGSYEQYF. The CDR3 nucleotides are TGTGCCAGCAGCGCGTCTGGGACAGGCTCCTACGAGCAGTACTTC.

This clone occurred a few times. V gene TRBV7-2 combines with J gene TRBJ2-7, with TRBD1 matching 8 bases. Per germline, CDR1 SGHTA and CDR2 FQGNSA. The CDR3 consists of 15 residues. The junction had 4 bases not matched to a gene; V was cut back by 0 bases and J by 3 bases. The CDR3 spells CASSLALGQVYEQYF. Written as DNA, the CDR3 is TGTGCCAGCAGCTTAGCATTGGGACAGGTCTACGAGCAGTACTTC.

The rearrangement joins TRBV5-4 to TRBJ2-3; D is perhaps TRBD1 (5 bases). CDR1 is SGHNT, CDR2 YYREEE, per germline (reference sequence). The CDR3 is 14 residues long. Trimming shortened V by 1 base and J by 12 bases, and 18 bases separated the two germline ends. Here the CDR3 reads CASSLLVRTREQYF. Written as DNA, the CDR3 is TGTGCCAGCAGCTTGTTAGTAAGGACAAGAGAACAGTATTTT.

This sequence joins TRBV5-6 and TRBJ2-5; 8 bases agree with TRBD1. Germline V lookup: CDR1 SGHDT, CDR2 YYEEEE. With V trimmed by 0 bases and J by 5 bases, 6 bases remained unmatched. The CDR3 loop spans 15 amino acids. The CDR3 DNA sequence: TGTGCCAGCAGCTTGGATACGGGACAGGTCGAGACCCAGTACTTC. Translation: CASSLDTGQVETQYF.

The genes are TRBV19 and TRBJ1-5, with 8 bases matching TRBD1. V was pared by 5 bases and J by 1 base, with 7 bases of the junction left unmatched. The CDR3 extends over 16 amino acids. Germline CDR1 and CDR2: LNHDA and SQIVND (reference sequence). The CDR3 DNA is TGTGCCAGTAGTGAGGACAGGGCCTTAAGCAATCAGCCCCAGCATTTT. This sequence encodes CASSEDRALSNQPQHF. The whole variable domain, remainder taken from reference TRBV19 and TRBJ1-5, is DGGITQSPKYLFRKEGQNVTLSCEQNLNHDAMYWYRQDPGQGLRLIYYSQIVNDFQKGDIAEGYSVSREKKESFPLTVTSAQKNPTAFYLCASSEDRALSNQPQHFGDGTRLSIL.

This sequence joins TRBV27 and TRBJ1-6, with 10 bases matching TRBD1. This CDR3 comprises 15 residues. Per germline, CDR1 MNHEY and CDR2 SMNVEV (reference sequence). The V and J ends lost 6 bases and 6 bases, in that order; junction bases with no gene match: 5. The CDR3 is CASRRDRGANSPLHF. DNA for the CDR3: TGTGCCAGCAGGCGGGACAGGGGAGCTAATTCACCCCTCCACTTT.

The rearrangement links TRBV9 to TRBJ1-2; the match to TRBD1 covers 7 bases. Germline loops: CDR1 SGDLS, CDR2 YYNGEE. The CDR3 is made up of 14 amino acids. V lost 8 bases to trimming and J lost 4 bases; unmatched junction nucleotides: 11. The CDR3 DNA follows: TGTGCCAGTCGAGGAGGGGGCCCGCCCTATGGCTACACCTTC. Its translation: CASRGGGPPYGYTF.

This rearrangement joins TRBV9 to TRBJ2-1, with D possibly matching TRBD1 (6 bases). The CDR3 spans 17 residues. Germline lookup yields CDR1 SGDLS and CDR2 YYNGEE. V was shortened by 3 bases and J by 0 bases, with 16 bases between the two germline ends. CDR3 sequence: CASSARDITYSYNEQFF. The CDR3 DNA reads TGTGCCAGCAGCGCCCGGGACATAACATACTCCTACAATGAGCAGTTCTTC.

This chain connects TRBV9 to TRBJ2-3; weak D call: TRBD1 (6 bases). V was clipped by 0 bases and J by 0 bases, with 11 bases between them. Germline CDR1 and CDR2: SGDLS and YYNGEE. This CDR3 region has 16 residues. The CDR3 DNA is TGTGCCAGCAGCGTAGATTGGGGGCCTAGCACAGATACGCAGTATTTT. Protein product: CASSVDWGPSTDTQYF.

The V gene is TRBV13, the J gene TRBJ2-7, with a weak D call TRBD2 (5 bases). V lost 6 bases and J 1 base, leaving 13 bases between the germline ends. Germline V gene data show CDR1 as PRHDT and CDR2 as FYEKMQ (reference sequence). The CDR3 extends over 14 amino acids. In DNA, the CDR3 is TGTGCCAGCAGAGAACGGGGAGAATCCTACGAGCAGTACTTC. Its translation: CASRERGESYEQYF. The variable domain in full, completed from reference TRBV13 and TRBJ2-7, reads AAGVIQSPRHLIKEKRETATLKCYPIPRHDTVYWYQQGPGQDPQFLISFYEKMQSDKGSIPDRFSAQQFSDYHSELNMSSLELGDSALYFCASRERGESYEQYFGPGTRLTVT.

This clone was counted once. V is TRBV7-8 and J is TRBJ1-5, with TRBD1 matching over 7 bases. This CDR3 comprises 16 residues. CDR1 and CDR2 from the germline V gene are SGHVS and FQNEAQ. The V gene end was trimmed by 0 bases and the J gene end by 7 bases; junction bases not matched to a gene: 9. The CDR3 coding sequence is TGTGCCAGCAGCTTAGCGGGGACAGCCCGGTGGCAGCCCCAGCATTTT. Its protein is CASSLAGTARWQPQHF. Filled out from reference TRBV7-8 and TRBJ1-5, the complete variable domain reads GAGVSQSPRYKVAKRGQDVALRCDPISGHVSLFWYQQALGQGPEFLTYFQNEAQLDKSGLPSDRFFAERPEGSVSTLKIQRTQQEDSAVYLCASSLAGTARWQPQHFGDGTRLSIL.

Here the CDR3 reads CASSGLAPSSYNEQFF. The CDR3 DNA is TGTGCCAGCAGCGGACTAGCGCCAAGCTCCTACAATGAGCAGTTCTTC. The chain joins TRBV11-3 to TRBJ2-1, with TRBD2 identical over 9 bases. The germline V gene has CDR1 SGHNT and CDR2 YENEEA. V trimming: 5 bases; J trimming: 0 bases; junction bases outside the gene matches: 5. CDR3 length equals 16 residues.

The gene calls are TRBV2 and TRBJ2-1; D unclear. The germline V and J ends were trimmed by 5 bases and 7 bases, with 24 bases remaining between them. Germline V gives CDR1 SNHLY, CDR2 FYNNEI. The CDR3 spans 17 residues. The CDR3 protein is CASSPFLEPQSGNEQFF. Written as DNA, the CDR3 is TGTGCCAGCAGTCCTTTCTTGGAGCCTCAATCCGGAAATGAGCAGTTCTTC.

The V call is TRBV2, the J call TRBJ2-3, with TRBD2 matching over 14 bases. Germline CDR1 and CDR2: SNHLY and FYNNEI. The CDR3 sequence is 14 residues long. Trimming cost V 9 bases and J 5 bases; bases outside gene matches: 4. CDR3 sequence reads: CARGTSGGRDTQYF. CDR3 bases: TGTGCCAGAGGGACTAGCGGGGGAAGAGATACGCAGTATTTT.

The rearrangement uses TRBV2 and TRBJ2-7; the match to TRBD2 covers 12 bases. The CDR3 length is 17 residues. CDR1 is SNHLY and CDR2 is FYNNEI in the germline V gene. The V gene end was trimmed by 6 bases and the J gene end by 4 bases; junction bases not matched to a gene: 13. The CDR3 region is CASRRAERTSGVYEQYF. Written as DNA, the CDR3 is TGTGCCAGCAGGAGGGCCGAAAGGACTAGCGGGGTTTACGAGCAGTACTTC. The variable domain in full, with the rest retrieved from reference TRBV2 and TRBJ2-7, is EPEVTQTPSHQVTQMGQEVILRCVPISNHLYFYWYRQILGQKVEFLVSFYNNEISEKSEIFDDQFSVERPDGSNFTLKIRSTKLEDSAMYFCASRRAERTSGVYEQYFGPGTRLTVT.

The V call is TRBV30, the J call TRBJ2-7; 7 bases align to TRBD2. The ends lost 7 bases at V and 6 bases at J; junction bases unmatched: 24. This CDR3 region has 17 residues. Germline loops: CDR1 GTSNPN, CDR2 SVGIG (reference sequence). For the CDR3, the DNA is TGTGCCTCGGGGTCGAGCTTGCGGGGGAACCCGGCGTCCGAGCAGTACTTC. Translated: CASGSSLRGNPASEQYF.

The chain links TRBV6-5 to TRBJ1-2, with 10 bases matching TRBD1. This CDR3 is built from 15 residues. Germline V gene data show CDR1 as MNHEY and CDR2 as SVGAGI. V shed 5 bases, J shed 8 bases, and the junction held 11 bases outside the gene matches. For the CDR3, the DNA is TGTGCCAGCAGTCCATCCGGGACAGGGGAGGTAGGCTACACCTTC. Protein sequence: CASSPSGTGEVGYTF.

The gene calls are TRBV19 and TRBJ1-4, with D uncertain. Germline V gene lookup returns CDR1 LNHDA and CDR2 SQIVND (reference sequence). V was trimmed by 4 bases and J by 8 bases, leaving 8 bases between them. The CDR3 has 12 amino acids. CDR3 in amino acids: CASSNRREKLFF. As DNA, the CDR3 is TGTGCCAGTAGTAATAGAAGAGAAAAACTGTTTTTT.

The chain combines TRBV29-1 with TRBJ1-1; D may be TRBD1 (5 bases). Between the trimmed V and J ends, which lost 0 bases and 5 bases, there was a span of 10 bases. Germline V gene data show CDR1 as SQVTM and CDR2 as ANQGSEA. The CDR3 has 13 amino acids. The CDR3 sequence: CSVEEGGRTEAFF. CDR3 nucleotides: TGCAGCGTTGAAGAGGGGGGTAGGACTGAAGCTTTCTTT. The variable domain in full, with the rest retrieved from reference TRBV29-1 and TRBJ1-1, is SAVISQKPSRDICQRGTSLTIQCQVDSQVTMMFWYRQQPGQSLTLIATANQGSEATYESGFVIDKFPISRPNLTFSTLTVSNMSPEDSSIYLCSVEEGGRTEAFFGQGTRLTVV.